This T cell receptor (beta chain) was obtained from a study of CD8+CD57+ T cells in acquired aplastic anemia. About the study: Quantities of DNA derived from sorted CD4+ and CD8+ cells averaged approximately 3.3 ug. Study-level results: In CD8+ cells, Simpson's diversity showed no significant difference between patients and controls. There were roughly 28 CD8+ CDR3 sequences that occurred in both patients and controls.

Profiles of TCR beta VDJ and CDR3 were generated from a genomic DNA template. TCRdb processed the reads anew with MiXCR; each CDR3 protein has one entry. The sample has more than 250,000 distinct CDR3 sequences; roughly three fifths are singletons. This clonotype was seen many times. Its antigen remains unknown. The germline gives CDR1 DFQATT, CDR2 SNEGSKA (reference sequence). The CDR3 has 12 amino acids. Trimming shortened V by 2 bases and J by 6 bases, and 11 bases separated the two germline ends. The V and J genes are TRBV20-1 and TRBJ2-7; weak D call: TRBD2 (5 bases). This clonotype was obtained from a human donor with severe aplastic anemia or a healthy control (not recorded which). Sequences were obtained from sorted CD4+, CD8+, or CD8+CD57+ T cells (not recorded which) from PBMCs. CDR3 in DNA: TGCAGTGCTAGAAGAGGGCGTCGCGAGCAGTACTTC. This gives the protein CSARRGRREQYF.